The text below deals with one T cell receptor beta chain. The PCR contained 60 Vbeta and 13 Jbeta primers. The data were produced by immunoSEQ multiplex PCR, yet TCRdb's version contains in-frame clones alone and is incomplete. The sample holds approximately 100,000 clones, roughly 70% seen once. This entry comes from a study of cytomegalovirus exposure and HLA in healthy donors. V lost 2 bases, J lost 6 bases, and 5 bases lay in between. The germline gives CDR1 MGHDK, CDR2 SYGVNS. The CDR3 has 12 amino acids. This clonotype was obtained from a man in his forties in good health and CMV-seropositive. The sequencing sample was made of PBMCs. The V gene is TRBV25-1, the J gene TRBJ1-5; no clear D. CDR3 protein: CASSELGQPQHF. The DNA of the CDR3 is TGTGCCAGCAGTGAACTAGGTCAGCCCCAGCATTTT.